Sequencing of this T cell receptor beta chain was carried out in a study of shared clonotypes between healthy human individuals. The overall study: Each donor contributed plates that comprised three CD4 naive, three CD4 memory, two CD8 naive and one CD8 memory.

Using immunoSEQ multiplex PCR, the repertoire was profiled, and TCRdb retains in-frame clones only, with some absent. Here the sample spans about 2 million clones, 85% to 95% being singletons. The sample was naive CD4+ T cells sorted from blood. The subset: CD45RA+ positively selected. The sequence came from a man aged 18 to 29 in good health.

The CDR3 sequence: CASSLVGIDFTGELFF. CDR3 sequence (DNA): TGTGCCAGCAGCTTAGTAGGAATAGACTTCACCGGGGAGCTGTTTTTT. This rearrangement joins TRBV7-2 to TRBJ2-2; D is unclear. The CDR3 runs 16 residues. Trimming pared 1 base from V and 4 bases from J, leaving 13 bases between. Germline CDR1 SGHTA, CDR2 FQGNSA.